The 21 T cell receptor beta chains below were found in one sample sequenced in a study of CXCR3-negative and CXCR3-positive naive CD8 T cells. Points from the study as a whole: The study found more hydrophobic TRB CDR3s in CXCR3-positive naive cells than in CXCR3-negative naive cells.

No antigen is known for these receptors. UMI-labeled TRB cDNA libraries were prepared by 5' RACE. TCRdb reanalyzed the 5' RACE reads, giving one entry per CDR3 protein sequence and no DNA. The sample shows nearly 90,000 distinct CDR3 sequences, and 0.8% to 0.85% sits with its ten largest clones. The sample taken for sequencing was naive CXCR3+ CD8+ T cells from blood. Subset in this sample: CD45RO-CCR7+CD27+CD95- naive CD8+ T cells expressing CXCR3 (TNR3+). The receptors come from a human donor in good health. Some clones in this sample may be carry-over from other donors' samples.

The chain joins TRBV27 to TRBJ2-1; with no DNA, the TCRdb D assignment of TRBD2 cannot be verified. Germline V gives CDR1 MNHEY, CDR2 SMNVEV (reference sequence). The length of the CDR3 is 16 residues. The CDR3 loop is CASSLLGLAVNNEQFF.

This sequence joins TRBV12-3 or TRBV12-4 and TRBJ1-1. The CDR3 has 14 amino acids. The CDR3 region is CASSFAGFDTEAFF.

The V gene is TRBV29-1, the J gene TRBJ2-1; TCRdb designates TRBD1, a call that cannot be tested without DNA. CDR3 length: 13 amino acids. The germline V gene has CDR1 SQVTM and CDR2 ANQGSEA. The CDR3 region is CSVTTGGLDEQFF.

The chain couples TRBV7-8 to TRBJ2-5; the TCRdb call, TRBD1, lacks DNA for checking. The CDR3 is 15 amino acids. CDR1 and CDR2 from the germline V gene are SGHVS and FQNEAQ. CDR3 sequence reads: CASSLSQGAFETQYF.

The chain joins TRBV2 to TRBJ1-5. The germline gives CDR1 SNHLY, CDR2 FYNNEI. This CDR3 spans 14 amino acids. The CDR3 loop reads CASSERPGGQPQHF.

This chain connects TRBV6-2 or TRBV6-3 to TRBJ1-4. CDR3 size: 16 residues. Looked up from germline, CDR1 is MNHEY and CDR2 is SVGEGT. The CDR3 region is CASSYDGETTNEKLFF.

The CDR3 here is CASSPRDGGESYNEQFF. J is TRBJ2-1 and V is TRBV7-3; the D gene TCRdb calls, TRBD1, cannot be checked with no DNA. This CDR3 contains 17 residues. The V gene's germline CDR1 is SGHTA and CDR2 FQGTGA.

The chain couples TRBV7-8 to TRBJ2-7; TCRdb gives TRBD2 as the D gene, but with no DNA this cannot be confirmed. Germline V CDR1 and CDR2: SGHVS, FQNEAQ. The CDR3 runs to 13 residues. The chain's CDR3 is CASSEGPVYEQYF. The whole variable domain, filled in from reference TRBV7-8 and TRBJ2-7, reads GAGVSQSPRYKVAKRGQDVALRCDPISGHVSLFWYQQALGQGPEFLTYFQNEAQLDKSGLPSDRFFAERPEGSVSTLKIQRTQQEDSAVYLCASSEGPVYEQYFGPGTRLTVT.

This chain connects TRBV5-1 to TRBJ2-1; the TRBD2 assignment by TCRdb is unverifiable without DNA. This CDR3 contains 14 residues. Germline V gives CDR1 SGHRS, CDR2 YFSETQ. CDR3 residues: CASALAGLNNEQFF.

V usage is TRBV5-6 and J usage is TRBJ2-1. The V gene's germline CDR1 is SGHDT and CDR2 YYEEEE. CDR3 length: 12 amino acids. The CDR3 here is CASSFVGNEQFF.

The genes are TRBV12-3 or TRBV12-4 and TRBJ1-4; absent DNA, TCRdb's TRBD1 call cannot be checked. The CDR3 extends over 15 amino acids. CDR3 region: CASKKPGQLNEKLFF.

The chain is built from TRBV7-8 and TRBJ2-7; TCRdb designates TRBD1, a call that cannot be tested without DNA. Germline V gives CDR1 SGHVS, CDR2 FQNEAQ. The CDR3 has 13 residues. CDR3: CASSLVRGAEQYF.

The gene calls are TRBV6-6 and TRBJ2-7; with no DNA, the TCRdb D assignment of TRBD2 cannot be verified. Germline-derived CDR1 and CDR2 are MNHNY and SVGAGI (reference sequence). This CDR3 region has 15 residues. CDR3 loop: CASSDRLAGTDEQYF.

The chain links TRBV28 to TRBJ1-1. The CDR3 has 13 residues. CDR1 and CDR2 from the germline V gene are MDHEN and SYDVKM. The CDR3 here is CASSLSPGAEAFF.

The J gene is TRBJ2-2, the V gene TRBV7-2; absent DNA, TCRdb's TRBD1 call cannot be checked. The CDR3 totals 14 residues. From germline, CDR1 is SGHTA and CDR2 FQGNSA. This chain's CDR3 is CASSLGGDTGELFF.

The CDR3 region is CASSPGDLVTYEQYF. The V gene is TRBV9, the J gene TRBJ2-7; checking the TCRdb D call of TRBD1 is not possible without DNA. Germline V gene data show CDR1 as SGDLS and CDR2 as YYNGEE. This CDR3 has 15 residues. Together with reference TRBV9 and TRBJ2-7, the CDR3 gives the full variable domain: DSGVTQTPKHLITATGQRVTLRCSPRSGDLSVYWYQQSLDQGLQFLIQYYNGEERAKGNILERFSAQQFPDLHSELNLSSLELGDSALYFCASSPGDLVTYEQYFGPGTRLTVT.

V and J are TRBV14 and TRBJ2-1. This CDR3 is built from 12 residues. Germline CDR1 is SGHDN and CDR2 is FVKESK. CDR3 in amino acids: CASSQDTVRQFF.

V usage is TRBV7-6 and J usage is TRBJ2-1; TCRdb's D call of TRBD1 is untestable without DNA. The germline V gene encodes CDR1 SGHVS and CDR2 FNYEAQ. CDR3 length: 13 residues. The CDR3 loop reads CASSYRDYNEQFF.

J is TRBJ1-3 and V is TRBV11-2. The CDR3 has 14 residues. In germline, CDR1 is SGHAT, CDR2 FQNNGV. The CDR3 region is CASSLSFGRDTIYF.

The CDR3 spells CASSPVSAGVTGANVLTF. The rearrangement joins TRBV7-8 to TRBJ2-6; the D gene TCRdb calls, TRBD1, cannot be checked with no DNA. The CDR3 extends over 18 amino acids. Germline CDR1 is SGHVS and CDR2 is FQNEAQ.

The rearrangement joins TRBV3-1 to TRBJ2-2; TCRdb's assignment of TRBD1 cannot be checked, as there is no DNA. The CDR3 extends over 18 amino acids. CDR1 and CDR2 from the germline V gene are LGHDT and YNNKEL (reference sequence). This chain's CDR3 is CASSQEGRDMVHFGELFF.